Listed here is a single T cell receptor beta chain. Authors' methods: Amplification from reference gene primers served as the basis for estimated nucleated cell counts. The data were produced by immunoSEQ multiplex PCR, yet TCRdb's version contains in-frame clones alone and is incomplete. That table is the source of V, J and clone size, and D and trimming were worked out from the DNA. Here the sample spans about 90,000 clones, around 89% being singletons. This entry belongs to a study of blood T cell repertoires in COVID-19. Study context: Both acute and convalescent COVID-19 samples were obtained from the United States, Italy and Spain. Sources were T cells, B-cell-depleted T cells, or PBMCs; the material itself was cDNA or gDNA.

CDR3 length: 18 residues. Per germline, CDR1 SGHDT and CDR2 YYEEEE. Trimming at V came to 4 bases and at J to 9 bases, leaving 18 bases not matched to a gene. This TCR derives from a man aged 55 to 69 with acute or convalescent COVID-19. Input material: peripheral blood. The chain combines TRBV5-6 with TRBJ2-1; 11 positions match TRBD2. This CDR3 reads CASSQGLAGTSPGGEQFF. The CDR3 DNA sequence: TGTGCCAGCAGCCAAGGACTAGCGGGCACTTCTCCCGGTGGTGAGCAGTTCTTC.